The 32 T cell receptor beta chains reported below all come from one sample, sequenced in a study of CD8 T cells in Susac syndrome (dated by TCRdb to 2018 to 2020). The library relied on the immunoSEQ multiplex PCR assay. RNA was extracted using the RNeasy kit, and roughly 0.5 to 1 microgram was reverse transcribed with random hexamers. TCRdb passed the public sequencing reads through fastp at Q25 and MiXCR, retaining productive beta sequences. CDR3 protein duplicates are merged, each entry listing the most common genes and DNA. The sample contains 180,000 or so distinct CDR3 sequences, 90% to 95% of them found a single time. The ten largest make up 0.093% of the sample. Sequenced material: CD4+ T cells from PBMCs. These receptors were taken from a human donor with multiple sclerosis.

The J gene is TRBJ2-7, the V gene TRBV18; 9 bases agree with TRBD1. CDR3 length: 17 residues. Losses at the gene ends were 5 bases for V and 6 bases for J; bases not matched to a gene: 17. Germline V gene lookup returns CDR1 KGHSH and CDR2 LQKENI. CDR3 sequence: CASSSRPAPGQGSEQYF. The CDR3 DNA is TGTGCCAGCTCATCTAGGCCAGCCCCGGGACAGGGCAGCGAGCAGTACTTC.

V gene TRBV20-1 combines with J gene TRBJ1-1; no firm D call. The CDR3 runs to 11 residues. The V end was cut by 6 bases, the J end by 1 base, with 6 bases between. Germline-derived CDR1 and CDR2 are DFQATT and SNEGSKA (reference sequence). The CDR3 here is CSASRNTEAFF. The CDR3 region has the DNA TGCAGTGCAAGCAGGAACACTGAAGCTTTCTTT.

V usage is TRBV5-4 and J usage is TRBJ1-6; weak D call: TRBD1 (6 bases). Germline-derived CDR1 and CDR2 are SGHNT and YYREEE (reference sequence). Deletions cut 3 bases from V and 0 bases from J, with 13 bases between. The CDR3 is 17 amino acids. In DNA form, the CDR3 reads TGTGCCAGCAGCTCCGGACAGCTGAGCTCCTATAATTCACCCCTCCACTTT. It codes for CASSSGQLSSYNSPLHF.

The CDR3 reads CASSQLEGAGGNQPQHF. The CDR3 DNA reads as TGCGCCAGCAGCCAATTAGAGGGGGCAGGTGGCAATCAGCCCCAGCATTTT. The chain couples TRBV4-1 to TRBJ1-5, with TRBD1 matching over 7 bases. From germline, CDR1 is MGHRA and CDR2 YSYEKL. This CDR3 has 17 amino acids. V trimming: 2 bases; J trimming: 2 bases; junction bases outside the gene matches: 9.

The rearrangement uses TRBV29-1 and TRBJ1-3; D is unresolved. CDR3 length equals 12 residues. V was trimmed by 4 bases and J by 8 bases, leaving 12 bases between them. Germline V gives CDR1 SQVTM, CDR2 ANQGSEA. CDR3 sequence: CSVGGFRDTIYF. Here the CDR3 DNA reads TGCAGCGTTGGAGGCTTCCGGGACACCATATATTTT.

V gene TRBV9 combines with J gene TRBJ2-2; TRBD1 is a possible D gene (6 bases). Trimming removed 2 bases from V and 1 base from J, with 12 bases in between. The CDR3 consists of 16 residues. Germline V gives CDR1 SGDLS, CDR2 YYNGEE. The CDR3 DNA reads TGTGCCAGCAGCGTCGGGACACCAATGAACACCGGGGAGCTGTTTTTT. This translates into CASSVGTPMNTGELFF.

V gene TRBV30 combines with J gene TRBJ1-2; D not certain. Deletions cut 2 bases from V and 8 bases from J, with 12 bases between. The CDR3 has 12 residues. The germline V gene has CDR1 GTSNPN and CDR2 SVGIG (reference sequence). CDR3 bases: TGTGCCTGGAGTCCCGGGCCCAGGGGCTACACCTTC. Translated: CAWSPGPRGYTF.

The CDR3 nucleotides are TGTGCCAGCAGCCGCCGACTTTCCTACGAGCAGTACTTC. Its protein product is CASSRRLSYEQYF. The J gene is TRBJ2-7, the V gene TRBV3-1; D remains unclear. Between the trimmed V and J ends, which lost 4 bases and 1 base, there was a span of 8 bases. The CDR3 sequence is 13 residues long. Germline V gene sequence: CDR1 LGHDT, CDR2 YNNKEL (reference sequence).

V and J are TRBV7-8 and TRBJ2-7, with a tentative D call TRBD2 (6 bases). V dropped 7 bases and J dropped 7 bases, with 23 bases sitting between them. Looked up from germline, CDR1 is SGHVS and CDR2 is FQNEAQ. The CDR3 loop spans 15 amino acids. CDR3 nucleotide sequence: TGTGCCAGCACCGATATCCTCTGGAGGGGACGGGAGCAGTACTTC. Protein sequence: CASTDILWRGREQYF.

V gene TRBV3-1 combines with J gene TRBJ1-5; a weak D match, TRBD1 (6 bases). The CDR3 totals 15 residues. Trimming stripped 5 bases from V and 9 bases from J, with 20 bases between. Germline V gene lookup returns CDR1 LGHDT and CDR2 YNNKEL (reference sequence). The CDR3: CASSSTKQGYGPQHF. The CDR3 coding sequence is TGTGCCAGCAGCTCCACTAAACAGGGATACGGGCCCCAGCATTTT.

This CDR3 is CASSRTFEETQYF. The CDR3 region has the DNA TGTGCCAGCAGCCGGACTTTCGAAGAGACCCAGTACTTC. The chain couples TRBV7-2 to TRBJ2-5; TRBD2 is a possible D gene (5 bases). The germline CDR1 and CDR2 sequences are SGHTA and FQGNSA. This CDR3 has 13 amino acids. Trimming removed 5 bases from V and 3 bases from J, with 10 bases in between.

The rearrangement links TRBV15 to TRBJ2-7; tentatively, D is TRBD2 (5 bases). The CDR3 covers 14 residues. Trimming removed 1 base from V and 4 bases from J, with 11 bases in between. CDR1 and CDR2 from the germline V gene are LNHNV and YYDKDF (reference sequence). The CDR3 DNA is TGTGCCACCAGCAGAGTACTAGTCGGGTACGAGCAGTACTTC. Its protein product is CATSRVLVGYEQYF.

The chain couples TRBV28 to TRBJ1-5; weak D call: TRBD1 (6 bases). Germline V CDR1 and CDR2: MDHEN, SYDVKM. The V and J ends lost 5 bases and 3 bases respectively, with 11 bases between them. The CDR3 is 14 amino acids. CDR3 DNA: TGTGCCAGCAGTCCCGGACAGTTCAATCAGCCCCAGCATTTT. Translation gives CASSPGQFNQPQHF.

V is TRBV29-1 and J is TRBJ2-7, with TRBD1 matching over 10 bases. Unmatched junction bases numbered 6, after V lost 3 bases and J lost 1 base. Germline V lookup: CDR1 SQVTM, CDR2 ANQGSEA. The CDR3 is 15 residues long. CDR3 amino acids: CSVDSDRGTSYEQYF. CDR3 coding DNA: TGCAGCGTTGATTCGGACAGGGGGACTTCCTACGAGCAGTACTTC.

The CDR3 nucleotides read TGTGCCTGGAGGGTAGTCAGGGAGACAGATACGCAGTATTTT. Its translation is CAWRVVRETDTQYF. V and J are TRBV30 and TRBJ2-3, with D tentatively TRBD1 or TRBD2 (5 bases each). V was clipped by 3 bases and J by 3 bases, with 13 bases between them. Per germline, CDR1 GTSNPN and CDR2 SVGIG (reference sequence). CDR3 size: 14 residues.

This clonotype was seen only once. The rearrangement uses TRBV11-3 and TRBJ2-7, with 10 bases identical to TRBD2. This CDR3 comprises 13 residues. Germline V gene sequence: CDR1 SGHNT, CDR2 YENEEA. The trim removed 6 bases at V and 9 bases at J, leaving 8 bases unmatched. The CDR3 region is CASRIAGGSVQYF. Here the CDR3 DNA reads TGTGCCAGCAGAATAGCGGGAGGATCCGTGCAGTACTTC.

The chain carries TRBV7-8 and TRBJ2-1; the D gene is possibly TRBD2 (6 bases). V was trimmed by 5 bases and J by 3 bases, leaving 14 bases between them. Germline V gene data show CDR1 as SGHVS and CDR2 as FQNEAQ. CDR3 length: 15 amino acids. In DNA, the CDR3 is TGTGCCAGCAGCCCCCTGGGTAGCGGCTACAATGAGCAGTTCTTC. Translated, it gives CASSPLGSGYNEQFF.

The chain has TRBV29-1 and TRBJ2-5; D gene uncertain. With 3 bases removed from V and 5 bases from J, the gap between germline ends came to 10 bases. The CDR3 consists of 12 residues. The germline V gene encodes CDR1 SQVTM and CDR2 ANQGSEA. The CDR3 loop is CSVDRYRETQYF. The DNA for the CDR3 is TGCAGCGTTGATCGTTATCGGGAGACCCAGTACTTC.

The V gene is TRBV12-3 or TRBV12-4, the J gene TRBJ1-1; no reliable D call. Between the trimmed V and J ends, which lost 3 bases and 8 bases, there was a span of 10 bases. The length of the CDR3 is 12 residues. Written as DNA, the CDR3 is TGTGCCAGCAGTTTGGGAAGGTCCGAAGCTTTCTTT. This sequence encodes CASSLGRSEAFF.

The rearrangement links TRBV30 to TRBJ2-2; 10 positions agree with TRBD2. The V gene's germline CDR1 is GTSNPN and CDR2 SVGIG (reference sequence). Germline trimming cut 2 bases from V and 5 bases from J; bases unmatched to any gene: 5. The CDR3 spans 15 residues. The CDR3 DNA is TGTGCCTGGAGTCCCCTAGCGGGAGCGACCGGGGAGCTGTTTTTT. Protein: CAWSPLAGATGELFF.

The sample holds one count of this clonotype. This chain connects TRBV7-8 to TRBJ2-7; D is perhaps TRBD2 (6 bases). This CDR3 has 14 residues. The V end was cut by 5 bases, the J end by 4 bases, with 15 bases between. Germline values: CDR1 SGHVS, CDR2 FQNEAQ. The CDR3 loop reads CASSQRAERYEQYF. The CDR3 bases are TGTGCCAGCAGCCAGCGGGCCGAAAGGTACGAGCAGTACTTC. Looking up the rest from reference TRBV7-8 and TRBJ2-7 gives the full variable domain: GAGVSQSPRYKVAKRGQDVALRCDPISGHVSLFWYQQALGQGPEFLTYFQNEAQLDKSGLPSDRFFAERPEGSVSTLKIQRTQQEDSAVYLCASSQRAERYEQYFGPGTRLTVT.

The chain is built from TRBV10-3 and TRBJ1-2; D is ambiguous. Germline CDR1 ENHRY, CDR2 SYGVKD. The germline V and J ends were trimmed by 4 bases and 3 bases, with 9 bases remaining between them. CDR3 size: 13 residues. This CDR3 is CAISGTPHYGYTF. Here the CDR3 DNA reads TGTGCCATCAGTGGGACCCCGCACTATGGCTACACCTTC.

The rearrangement joins TRBV18 to TRBJ1-1; unclear D gene. The germline gives CDR1 KGHSH, CDR2 LQKENI. This CDR3 contains 13 residues. The V end was cut by 5 bases, the J end by 1 base, with 8 bases between. The CDR3 sequence is CASSNGRNTEAFF. The CDR3 DNA reads TGTGCCAGCTCAAATGGGCGGAACACTGAAGCTTTCTTT.

This clonotype was seen only a few times. The CDR3 is CASSQDRHEQYF. The DNA for the CDR3 is TGTGCCAGCAGCCAAGACCGGCACGAGCAGTACTTC. The rearrangement links TRBV3-1 to TRBJ2-7, with D hard to call. V dropped 0 bases and J dropped 5 bases, with 5 bases sitting between them. The CDR3 covers 12 residues. The germline V gene has CDR1 LGHDT and CDR2 YNNKEL (reference sequence).

This chain links TRBV12-3 or TRBV12-4 with TRBJ2-7, with a weak D call TRBD2 (6 bases). The V and J ends lost 6 bases and 2 bases respectively, with 11 bases between them. The CDR3 is 13 amino acids. The CDR3 nucleotides are TGTGCCAGCAGAGGAGGGTTCACCTACGAGCAGTACTTC. As protein: CASRGGFTYEQYF.

The gene calls are TRBV27 and TRBJ1-1, with a possible D match to TRBD1 (6 bases). The CDR3 extends over 15 amino acids. Germline CDR1 and CDR2: MNHEY and SMNVEV (reference sequence). Trimming cost V 5 bases and J 11 bases, with 24 bases left between them. CDR3 coding DNA: TGTGCCAGCAGTGACGCCCAACAGGGACTACGCGGTGCTTTCTTT. It yields the protein CASSDAQQGLRGAFF.

This chain links TRBV20-1 with TRBJ1-6; TRBD1 matches 7 bases. From germline, CDR1 is DFQATT and CDR2 SNEGSKA (reference sequence). The CDR3 spans 16 residues. Losses at the gene ends were 0 bases for V and 5 bases for J; bases not matched to a gene: 7. The CDR3 is CSARDAGTVHNSPLHF. CDR3 in DNA: TGCAGTGCTAGAGACGCCGGGACAGTACATAATTCACCCCTCCACTTT.

The CDR3 reads CASSPQPQETQYF. CDR3 nucleotides: TGTGCCAGCTCACCCCAACCGCAAGAGACCCAGTACTTC. The genes are TRBV18 and TRBJ2-5; no definite D call. In germline, CDR1 is KGHSH, CDR2 LQKENI. The CDR3 has 13 amino acids. With 3 bases removed from V and 2 bases from J, the gap between germline ends came to 7 bases.

This chain joins TRBV29-1 and TRBJ2-1; 9 bases align to TRBD1. Germline V CDR1 and CDR2: SQVTM, ANQGSEA. The V segment lost 4 bases and the J segment 7 bases; nucleotides outside the gene matches: 8. CDR3 length: 14 amino acids. The CDR3, as DNA: TGCAGCGTTGGGAAGGGACAGGGTGGAAATGAGCAGTTCTTC. Protein sequence: CSVGKGQGGNEQFF.

The CDR3: CSARGGTTDTQYF. CDR3 sequence (DNA): TGCAGTGCTAGAGGGGGGACCACGGATACGCAGTATTTT. This chain joins TRBV20-1 and TRBJ2-3, with D possibly called TRBD1 or TRBD2 (5 bases each). Germline CDR1 is DFQATT and CDR2 is SNEGSKA (reference sequence). Trimming pared 1 base from V and 6 bases from J, leaving 11 bases between. The CDR3 runs to 13 residues.

The rearrangement uses TRBV29-1 and TRBJ2-7; tentatively, D is TRBD2 (5 bases). This CDR3 spans 13 amino acids. Germline values: CDR1 SQVTM, CDR2 ANQGSEA. The germline V and J ends were trimmed by 5 bases and 5 bases, with 16 bases remaining between them. CDR3 amino acids: CSVRGPGRNEQYF. CDR3 DNA sequence: TGCAGCGTTCGGGGTCCGGGAAGAAACGAGCAGTACTTC.

The chain is built from TRBV24-1 and TRBJ2-5; TRBD1 aligns across 9 bases. Germline V gives CDR1 KGHDR, CDR2 SFDVKD. The CDR3 totals 15 residues. J lost 2 bases, V lost 5 bases, and 5 bases had no gene match. CDR3 region: CATSGPGQGQETQYF. CDR3 bases: TGTGCCACCAGTGGGCCGGGACAGGGACAAGAGACCCAGTACTTC.